One and the same sample provided the 8 T cell receptor beta chains below, sequenced in a study of T cell responses to AZD1222 COVID-19 vaccine. The method was immunoSEQ multiplex PCR; TCRdb's version includes in-frame clones alone and lacks a portion of them. This repertoire shows about 160,000 clones, about 88% found once; its top ten account for roughly 5.5%. This specimen consisted of peripheral blood, obtained on day 0 of AZD1222 vaccination. The receptors were sampled from an adult in good health.

The chain employs TRBV9 and TRBJ2-3, with 8 bases matching TRBD2. The CDR3 is made up of 15 amino acids. CDR1 is SGDLS and CDR2 is YYNGEE in the germline V gene. After removal of 2 bases from V and 4 bases from J, the junction contained 6 bases not matched to a gene. CDR3 DNA: TGTGCCAGCAGCGTGACTAGCGTTAGGTCAGATACGCAGTATTTT. Protein sequence: CASSVTSVRSDTQYF. The full variable domain, rest sourced from reference TRBV9 and TRBJ2-3, is DSGVTQTPKHLITATGQRVTLRCSPRSGDLSVYWYQQSLDQGLQFLIQYYNGEERAKGNILERFSAQQFPDLHSELNLSSLELGDSALYFCASSVTSVRSDTQYFGPGTRLTVL.

The rearrangement links TRBV6-5 to TRBJ1-2, with D possibly matching TRBD1 (5 bases). Deletions cut 4 bases from V and 0 bases from J, with 9 bases between. Germline CDR1 is MNHEY and CDR2 is SVGAGI. CDR3 length equals 14 residues. Written as DNA, the CDR3 is TGTGCCAGCAGTTCTAGACAGACTAACTATGGCTACACCTTC. Protein: CASSSRQTNYGYTF.

In DNA form, the CDR3 reads TGTGCCAGCAGTGAACCCCAGGGGACTAATGAAAAACTGTTTTTT. Translation: CASSEPQGTNEKLFF. The rearrangement uses TRBV28 and TRBJ1-4, with TRBD1 as a possible D gene (6 bases). Germline V gene sequence: CDR1 MDHEN, CDR2 SYDVKM. There are 15 residues in the CDR3. With 5 bases removed from V and 2 bases from J, the gap between germline ends came to 12 bases. The whole variable domain, filled in from reference TRBV28 and TRBJ1-4, reads DVKVTQSSRYLVKRTGEKVFLECVQDMDHENMFWYRQDPGLGLRLIYFSYDVKMKEKGDIPEGYSVSREKKERFSLILESASTNQTSMYLCASSEPQGTNEKLFFGSGTQLSVL.

This chain joins TRBV28 and TRBJ1-6; perhaps TRBD1 as D (5 bases). CDR3 size: 14 residues. CDR1 is MDHEN and CDR2 is SYDVKM in the germline V gene. V was trimmed by 5 bases and J by 8 bases, leaving 13 bases between them. The DNA of the CDR3 is TGTGCCAGCAGTCCCGGGACCGACTATTCACCCCTCCACTTT. Its protein product is CASSPGTDYSPLHF.

This chain uses TRBV6-2 or TRBV6-3 with TRBJ1-1; 11 bases map to TRBD1. The V segment lost 5 bases and the J segment 4 bases; nucleotides outside the gene matches: 12. This CDR3 region has 17 residues. Germline V gene lookup returns CDR1 MNHEY and CDR2 SVGEGT. The CDR3 here is CASSDLGQGASGTEAFF. In nucleotides, the CDR3 is TGTGCCAGCAGTGACCTCGGACAGGGGGCGTCGGGCACTGAAGCTTTCTTT.

The V gene is TRBV5-4, the J gene TRBJ2-1; a weak D match, TRBD1 (5 bases). CDR1 is SGHNT, CDR2 YYREEE, per germline (reference sequence). Trimming cost V 5 bases and J 0 bases, with 12 bases left between them. CDR3 length: 15 residues. The CDR3 bases are TGTGCCAGCAGTCCAACAGGTTCCTCCTACAATGAGCAGTTCTTC. Amino acid sequence: CASSPTGSSYNEQFF.

The chain combines TRBV4-2 with TRBJ1-1; no definite D call. V lost 0 bases and J 8 bases, leaving 16 bases between the germline ends. The CDR3 length is 15 residues. The germline V gene has CDR1 LGHNA and CDR2 YNFKEQ. The CDR3 sequence: CASSQDYRFSAEAFF. For the CDR3, the DNA is TGTGCCAGCAGCCAAGATTATCGGTTTTCGGCCGAAGCTTTCTTT.

This clone has a single count. The chain is built from TRBV30 and TRBJ1-5; TRBD1 might be the D (5 bases). V lost 2 bases and J lost 6, with 17 bases in between. Per germline, CDR1 GTSNPN and CDR2 SVGIG (reference sequence). This CDR3 is built from 15 residues. The DNA for the CDR3 is TGTGCCTGGAGTACCCTCCCAGGGCAAGGTCAGCCCCAGCATTTT. Protein sequence: CAWSTLPGQGQPQHF. Together with reference TRBV30 and TRBJ1-5, the CDR3 gives the full variable domain: SQTIHQWPATLVQPVGSPLSLECTVEGTSNPNLYWYRQAAGRGLQLLFYSVGIGQISSEVPQNLSASRPQDRQFILSSKKLLLSDSGFYLCAWSTLPGQGQPQHFGDGTRLSIL.